The rows below give T cell receptor beta chains drawn from one sample of a study of T cell responses to AZD1222 COVID-19 vaccine. Here immunoSEQ multiplex PCR was the method, and the copy in TCRdb shows in-frame clones only, minus some. The data contain some 200,000 clones, roughly 92% of them seen just once; the ten biggest clones take up approximately 4%. The sample was peripheral blood, taken 28 days after the second dose of the MenACWY control vaccine. The receptors were sampled from an adult who received the MenACWY meningococcal vaccine as a control. The CDR3 runs from the conserved cysteine through the conserved F or W.

13,TRBV6-5,TRBJ2-7,CASSSRDTYEQYF
14,TRBV27,TRBJ2-2,CASSLGVRSGELFF
15,TRBV19,TRBJ2-2,CASSGWTSDTGELFF
15,TRBV2,TRBJ1-5,CASSPSGGLGQPQHF
13,TRBV6-5,TRBJ1-2,CASSYSQGAGYTF
15,TRBV6-5,TRBJ2-3,CASSSPSGSRDTQYF
17,TRBV7-2,TRBJ1-5,CASSLRLDRGRNQPQHF
13,TRBV21-1,TRBJ2-7,CASSPLTAYEQYF
15,TRBV19,TRBJ2-3,CASSRNRGGTDTQYF
11,TRBV12-3/TRBV12-4,TRBJ1-2,CASSSMSGYTF
13,TRBV24-1,TRBJ2-7,CATSEGPIYEQYF
15,TRBV3-1/TRBV3-2,TRBJ2-7,CASSQEWTTSYEQYF
17,TRBV2,TRBJ2-6,CASSVGQGIPGANVLTF
18,TRBV5-6,TRBJ2-7,CASSTRMLTGGSSYEQYF
14,TRBV19,TRBJ2-1,CATRTEGVRNEQFF
13,TRBV14,TRBJ2-2,CASSRSSGGELFF
15,TRBV5-1,TRBJ1-5,CASSLKGGGDQPQHF
15,TRBV19,TRBJ2-2,CASRQSGGNTGELFF
15,TRBV7-9,TRBJ2-2,CASSPGLAGEGELFF
15,TRBV7-8,TRBJ2-1,CASSRTVMSADEQFF
14,TRBV6-5,TRBJ2-1,CASSRTGGINEQFF
14,TRBV27,TRBJ2-7,CASSPSGGFGEQYF
14,TRBV28,TRBJ1-1,CASSLIRHYTEAFF
14,TRBV27,TRBJ2-3,CASRLSGSTDTQYF
11,TRBV27,TRBJ2-1,CASSYAGIEFF
14,TRBV9,TRBJ1-3,CASSVGSGRDTIYF
14,TRBV5-1,TRBJ1-1,CASSLLSLNTEAFF
14,TRBV7-2,TRBJ2-5,CASSLGGTQETQYF
19,TRBV5-4,TRBJ1-5,CASSFAPDRGRGSNQPQHF
15,TRBV4-2,TRBJ1-1,CASSQPGDMNTEAFF
14,TRBV5-8,TRBJ1-1,CASRERGGNTEAFF
14,TRBV29-1,TRBJ2-3,CSVILAVGADTQYF
14,TRBV24-1,TRBJ2-5,CATSDLAGRETQYF
16,TRBV5-3,TRBJ2-7,CARSLGEGQATYEQYF
14,TRBV30,TRBJ1-6,CAWSAGASLSPLHF
16,TRBV3-1/TRBV3-2,TRBJ1-4,CASSQGPGQGSEKLFF
14,TRBV5-1,TRBJ2-7,CASSLALLGDEQYF
14,TRBV6-1,TRBJ2-5,CASSEGGVQETQYF
14,TRBV9,TRBJ2-2,CASSSNRETGELFF
17,TRBV10-3,TRBJ2-5,CAIRPGTSGPRRETQYF
15,TRBV27,TRBJ2-1,CASTSFSGSSNEQFF
15,TRBV6-2/TRBV6-3,TRBJ2-1,CASSPQGAIGNEQFF
12,TRBV19,TRBJ1-1,CASSIGIAEAFF
14,TRBV29-1,TRBJ1-1,CSVRVGTGDTEAFF